The rows below give T cell receptor beta chains drawn from one sample of a study of T cells after yellow fever vaccination. TCRdb reprocessed the 5' RACE reads with MiXCR, giving one entry per CDR3 protein. The sample carries more than 300,000 distinct CDR3 sequences, approximately 11% recorded once. The material sequenced was CD4+ T cells sorted from PBMCs, taken 45 days after the yellow fever booster vaccination. The receptors here all came from a man between 18 and 29 years old who received the YFV17D yellow fever vaccine. Both conserved end residues are part of each CDR3. The order of the fields is J gene, D gene, clone size, V gene, CDR3 protein, CDR3 DNA. D genes are given only for firm matches. Some rows mark clone size as missing; the rest say once, few, many or name a class of expanded clone.

TRBJ1-2,-,-,TRBV19,CASSKGVREGHGYTF,TGTGCCAGTAGTAAAGGAGTGAGGGAAGGCCATGGCTACACCTTC
TRBJ2-7,TRBD1,few,TRBV28,CASSSIGQGSYEQYF,TGTGCCAGCAGTTCGATCGGACAGGGCTCGTACGAGCAGTACTTC
TRBJ2-7,TRBD1,-,TRBV30,CALDGTGTYEQYF,TGTGCCCTGGATGGGACAGGGACCTACGAGCAGTACTTC
TRBJ2-1,-,few,TRBV7-2,CASRNLAHEQFF,TGTGCCAGCAGAAACCTAGCCCATGAGCAGTTCTTC
TRBJ2-7,-,many,TRBV5-6,CASSLAATGLYEQYF,TGTGCCAGCAGCTTGGCAGCAACAGGACTCTACGAGCAGTACTTC
TRBJ1-2,-,few,TRBV25-1,CASSALGTYGYTF,TGTGCCAGCAGTGCCCTCGGGACCTATGGCTACACCTTC
TRBJ1-3,-,-,TRBV10-3,CAISIHSGSGNTIYF,TGTGCCATCAGTATACACTCTGGTTCTGGAAACACCATATATTTT
TRBJ2-7,TRBD1,few,TRBV6-5,CASSYSTGDSYEQYF,TGTGCCAGCAGTTATTCGACAGGGGACTCCTACGAGCAGTACTTC
TRBJ2-1,-,few,TRBV6-5,CASSYAREAYNEQFF,TGTGCCAGCAGTTACGCCAGGGAGGCCTACAATGAGCAGTTCTTC
TRBJ1-6,-,-,TRBV6-1,CASIRRGNSPLHF,TGTGCCAGCATACGAAGGGGTAATTCACCCCTCCACTTT
TRBJ1-2,-,few,TRBV24-1,CATSGGKKGYTF,TGTGCCACCAGTGGCGGGAAGAAGGGCTACACCTTC
TRBJ1-2,-,few,TRBV20-1,CSATEADGGYTF,TGCAGTGCCACCGAGGCGGACGGTGGCTACACCTTC
TRBJ2-1,-,many,TRBV4-1,CASSQSSLVSYNEQFF,TGCGCCAGCAGCCAATCCTCCCTCGTCTCCTACAATGAGCAGTTCTTC
TRBJ2-1,-,-,TRBV11-3,CASSLDGPSSYNEQFF,TGTGCCAGCAGCTTAGACGGGCCCTCCTCCTACAATGAGCAGTTCTTC
TRBJ1-2,-,-,TRBV29-1,CSVEVAKNYGYTF,TGCAGCGTTGAAGTGGCCAAAAACTATGGCTACACCTTC
TRBJ2-7,TRBD1,many,TRBV20-1,CSAKTGGPYEQYF,TGCAGTGCCAAGACAGGGGGTCCCTACGAGCAGTACTTC
TRBJ2-1,TRBD2,-,TRBV3-1,CASSTRLAGVDEQFF,TGTGCCAGCAGCACCCGACTAGCGGGGGTGGATGAGCAGTTCTTC
TRBJ1-1,TRBD1,few,TRBV19,CASSKGGSEAFF,TGTGCCAGTAGTAAAGGGGGCTCTGAAGCTTTCTTT
TRBJ1-6,TRBD1,few,TRBV28,CASRHHLNRGKENSPLHF,TGTGCCAGCAGGCATCACCTCAACAGGGGAAAGGAGAATTCACCCCTCCACTTT
TRBJ2-7,TRBD2,-,TRBV5-6,CASSLFQGGYEQYF,TGTGCCAGCAGCTTGTTCCAGGGAGGGTACGAGCAGTACTTC
TRBJ1-3,-,few,TRBV3-1,CASSRKVHSGNTIYF,TGTGCCAGCAGCAGAAAGGTACACTCTGGAAACACCATATATTTT
TRBJ2-3,-,few,TRBV7-2,CASSLGFLDTQYF,TGTGCCAGCAGCTTAGGCTTTCTGGATACGCAGTATTTT
TRBJ2-3,-,-,TRBV11-2,CASSWAPPDTQYF,TGTGCCAGCAGCTGGGCCCCCCCCGATACGCAGTATTTT
TRBJ2-4,-,few,TRBV7-9,CASSLSWGKNIQYF,TGTGCCAGCAGCTTGAGTTGGGGCAAAAACATTCAGTACTTC
TRBJ1-6,-,many,TRBV2,CASSGNSPLHF,TGTGCCAGCAGTGGTAATTCACCCCTCCACTTT
TRBJ1-1,TRBD1,few,TRBV5-1,CASSLGGGPTEAFF,TGCGCCAGCAGCTTGGGAGGGGGCCCCACTGAAGCTTTCTTT
TRBJ1-1,TRBD1,few,TRBV5-1,CASSTYDRALTEAFF,TGCGCCAGCAGCACCTACGACAGGGCCCTCACTGAAGCTTTCTTT
TRBJ2-3,TRBD2,-,TRBV29-1,CSARRDYFTDTQYF,TGCAGCGCCAGAAGGGACTATTTCACAGATACGCAGTATTTT
TRBJ1-1,TRBD1,-,TRBV19,CAVGGTAGTEAFF,TGTGCCGTGGGGGGGACAGCCGGGACTGAAGCTTTCTTT
TRBJ1-2,-,many,TRBV20-1,CSATRTSYGYTF,TGCAGTGCCACCCGGACGTCCTATGGCTACACCTTC
TRBJ2-5,TRBD2,-,TRBV29-1,CSVWLRGGLEETQYF,TGCAGCGTTTGGTTGCGGGGGGGCCTTGAAGAGACCCAGTACTTC
TRBJ2-1,TRBD2,many,TRBV29-1,CSVALSGGSREQFF,TGCAGCGTTGCGCTTAGCGGGGGGTCGCGGGAGCAGTTCTTC
TRBJ1-2,TRBD1,-,TRBV19,CASTMTGNNYGYTF,TGTGCCAGTACTATGACAGGGAATAACTATGGCTACACCTTC
TRBJ1-1,-,few,TRBV7-2,CASKEYDGNTEAFF,TGTGCCAGCAAAGAATACGACGGGAACACTGAAGCTTTCTTT
TRBJ1-1,-,-,TRBV12-3/TRBV12-4,CASKDQGLEAFF,TGTGCCAGCAAAGATCAGGGATTGGAAGCTTTCTTT
TRBJ2-5,-,-,TRBV5-1,CASSLQGTWETQYF,TGCGCCAGCAGCTTACAGGGGACTTGGGAGACCCAGTACTTC
TRBJ2-3,-,-,TRBV7-3,CASSLRDAADTQYF,TGTGCCAGCAGCTTAAGGGACGCTGCAGATACGCAGTATTTT
TRBJ2-1,TRBD1,many,TRBV15,CATSRNRGQQFF,TGTGCCACCAGCAGAAACAGGGGACAGCAGTTCTTC
TRBJ2-3,-,-,TRBV11-2,CASSLSSREIDTQYF,TGTGCCAGCAGCTTGTCCAGTCGGGAGATCGATACGCAGTATTTT
TRBJ2-2,TRBD1,-,TRBV15,CATSLNEPGQGAPGELFF,TGTGCCACCAGCCTCAACGAACCGGGACAGGGGGCTCCCGGGGAGCTGTTTTTT
TRBJ2-1,-,many,TRBV6-5,CASSYSIRGHHNEQFF,TGTGCCAGCAGTTACTCGATACGGGGCCACCACAATGAGCAGTTCTTC
TRBJ2-3,-,-,TRBV7-3,CASSLLGSGTDTQYF,TGTGCCAGCAGCTTACTTGGTAGCGGCACAGATACGCAGTATTTT
TRBJ2-3,-,many,TRBV6-5,CASSSHWEKSTDTQYF,TGTGCCAGCAGTTCCCACTGGGAGAAAAGCACAGATACGCAGTATTTT
TRBJ2-5,-,-,TRBV9,CASSVGGGPKETQYF,TGTGCCAGCAGCGTAGGTGGGGGACCGAAAGAGACCCAGTACTTC
TRBJ2-6,-,many,TRBV5-1,CASSLTGTGANVLTF,TGCGCCAGCAGCTTGACAGGGACTGGGGCCAACGTCCTGACTTTC
TRBJ1-1,-,few,TRBV18,CASSGEGKDTEAFF,TGTGCCAGTTCGGGAGAGGGAAAAGACACTGAAGCTTTCTTT
TRBJ1-1,-,-,TRBV4-1,CASSQGRGVGSTEAFF,TGCGCCAGCAGCCAAGGCCGGGGGGTCGGGAGCACTGAAGCTTTCTTT
TRBJ2-1,-,-,TRBV3-1,CASSQGPGGPYNEQFF,TGTGCCAGCAGCCAGGGGCCCGGGGGGCCCTACAATGAGCAGTTCTTC
TRBJ2-5,-,few,TRBV7-2,CASSRGATETQYF,TGTGCCAGCAGCAGGGGGGCCACAGAGACCCAGTACTTC
TRBJ2-1,-,-,TRBV7-7,CASSQDSYNEQFF,TGTGCCAGCAGCCAAGATTCCTACAATGAGCAGTTCTTC
TRBJ2-2,-,once,TRBV5-4,CASSLGGGQNTGELFF,TGTGCCAGCAGCTTGGGTGGGGGACAAAACACCGGGGAGCTGTTTTTT
TRBJ2-3,TRBD1,few,TRBV7-2,CASSPDRVRGTDTQYF,TGTGCCAGCAGCCCGGACAGGGTTCGGGGGACAGATACGCAGTATTTT
TRBJ2-1,TRBD2,-,TRBV12-3/TRBV12-4,CASSSGAGGPNEQFF,TGTGCCAGCAGTTCCGGGGCGGGGGGTCCCAATGAGCAGTTCTTC
TRBJ2-5,-,few,TRBV20-1,CSARAGSAGTETQYF,TGCAGTGCTAGAGCGGGGAGTGCAGGGACGGAGACCCAGTACTTC
TRBJ2-3,TRBD2,-,TRBV20-1,CSAPRASGGTSDTQYF,TGCAGTGCCCCTAGGGCTAGCGGGGGGACTTCAGATACGCAGTATTTT
TRBJ2-2,-,few,TRBV4-1,CASSQVPDGTGELFF,TGCGCCAGCAGCCAAGTGCCGGACGGCACCGGGGAGCTGTTTTTT
TRBJ2-3,-,few,TRBV5-1,CASSWSDTQYF,TGCGCCAGCAGCTGGTCGGATACGCAGTATTTT
TRBJ2-3,-,-,TRBV5-1,CASSLTASTDTHYF,TGCGCCAGCAGCTTGACAGCCAGCACAGATACGCACTATTTT
TRBJ2-3,-,-,TRBV14,CASSQAYGQGITDTQYF,TGTGCCAGCAGCCAAGCGTACGGGCAGGGGATAACAGATACGCAGTATTTT
TRBJ1-6,TRBD1,few,TRBV18,CASSIEVGQAFRSPLHF,TGTGCCAGCTCAATAGAAGTCGGACAGGCCTTTCGTTCACCCCTCCACTTT